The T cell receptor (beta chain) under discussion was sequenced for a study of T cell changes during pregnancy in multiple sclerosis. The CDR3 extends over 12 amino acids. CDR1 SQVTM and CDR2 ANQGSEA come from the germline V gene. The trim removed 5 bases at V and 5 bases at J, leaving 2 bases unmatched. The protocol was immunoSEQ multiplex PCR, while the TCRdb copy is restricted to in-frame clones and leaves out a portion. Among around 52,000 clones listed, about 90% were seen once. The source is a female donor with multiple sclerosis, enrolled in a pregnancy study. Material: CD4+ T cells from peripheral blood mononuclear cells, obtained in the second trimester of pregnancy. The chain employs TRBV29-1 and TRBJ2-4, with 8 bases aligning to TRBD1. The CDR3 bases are TGCAGCGTTAGGGACAGGCAAAACATTCAGTACTTC. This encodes CSVRDRQNIQYF.